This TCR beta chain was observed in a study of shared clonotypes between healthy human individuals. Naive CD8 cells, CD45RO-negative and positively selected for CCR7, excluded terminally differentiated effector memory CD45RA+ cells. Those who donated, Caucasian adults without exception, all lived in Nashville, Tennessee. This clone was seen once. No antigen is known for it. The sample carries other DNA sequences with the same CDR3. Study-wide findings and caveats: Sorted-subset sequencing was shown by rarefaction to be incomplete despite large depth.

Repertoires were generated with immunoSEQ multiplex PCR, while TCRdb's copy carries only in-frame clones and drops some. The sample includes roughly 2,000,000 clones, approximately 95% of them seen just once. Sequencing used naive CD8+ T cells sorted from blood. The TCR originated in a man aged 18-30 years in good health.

This CDR3 is CASSFRGPSYEQYF. Here the CDR3 DNA reads TGTGCCAGCAGTTTTCGGGGGCCCTCCTACGAGCAGTACTTC. The V call is TRBV27, the J call TRBJ2-7; the D call may be TRBD1 or TRBD2 (6 bases each). This CDR3 has 14 amino acids. V lost 3 bases and J 0 bases, leaving 9 bases between the germline ends. From germline, CDR1 is MNHEY and CDR2 SMNVEV (reference sequence).